This TCR beta chain was recovered during a study of cytomegalovirus exposure and HLA in healthy donors. The CDR3 extends over 15 amino acids. With 6 bases clipped from V and 2 bases from J, the junction kept 4 bases outside the gene matches. The V gene's germline CDR1 is MNHEY and CDR2 SMNVEV (reference sequence). This clone was counted a few times. The antigen remains undetermined. The PCR had 60 Vbeta and 13 Jbeta primers. Only in-frame clones appear in the TCRdb table, and some are missing; sequencing was by immunoSEQ multiplex PCR. The top ten hold under 6% of the sample, which has 130,000 or so clones, roughly 75% seen once. Study-wide results and limits: Most TCR beta V segments were productive about 87% or about 30% of the time in an earlier analysis. Specificity for CMV antigens was confirmed in vitro for three of the CMV-associated chains. It was reported that TCR beta sequences correctly inferred the HLA-A and HLA-B alleles for most subjects.

This receptor was taken from a man aged 25 to 40 in good health and CMV-seronegative. The chain links TRBV27 to TRBJ1-5; the match to TRBD1 covers 10 bases. Specimen: PBMCs. The CDR3: CASRPGTGGNQPQHF. The CDR3, as DNA: TGTGCCAGCAGACCCGGGACAGGGGGCAATCAGCCCCAGCATTTT.